This T cell receptor beta chain was sequenced during a study of blood T cell repertoires in COVID-19. Study-level information: COVID-19 samples collected from the United States, Italy and Spain covered acute and convalescent phases.

This table comes from immunoSEQ multiplex PCR, and its TCRdb copy is limited to in-frame clones, with some not included. This sample has roughly 240,000 clones, with approximately 84% found just once. The CDR3 has 12 residues. V was clipped by 8 bases and J by 8 bases; unmatched bases: 5. Germline V gene sequence: CDR1 LNHDA, CDR2 SQIVND (reference sequence). This clone was observed a few times. V gene TRBV19 combines with J gene TRBJ1-4, with 7 bases that match TRBD1. Input material: peripheral blood. The sequence was collected from a woman aged 80 or over with acute or convalescent COVID-19. CDR3 bases: TGTGCCAGTCGACAGGGAGACGAAAAACTGTTTTTT. This gives the protein CASRQGDEKLFF.